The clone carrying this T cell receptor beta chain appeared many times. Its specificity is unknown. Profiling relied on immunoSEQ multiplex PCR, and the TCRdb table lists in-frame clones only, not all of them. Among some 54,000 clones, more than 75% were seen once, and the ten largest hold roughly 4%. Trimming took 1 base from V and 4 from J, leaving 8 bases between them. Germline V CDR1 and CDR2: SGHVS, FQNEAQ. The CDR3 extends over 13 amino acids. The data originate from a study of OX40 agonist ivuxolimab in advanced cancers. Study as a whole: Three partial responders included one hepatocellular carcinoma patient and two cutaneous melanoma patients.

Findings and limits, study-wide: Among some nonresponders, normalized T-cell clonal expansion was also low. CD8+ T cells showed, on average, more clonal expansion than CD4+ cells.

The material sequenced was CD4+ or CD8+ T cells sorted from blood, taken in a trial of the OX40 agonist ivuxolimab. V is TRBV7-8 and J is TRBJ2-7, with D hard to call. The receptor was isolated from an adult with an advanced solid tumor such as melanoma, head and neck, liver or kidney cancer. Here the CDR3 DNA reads TGTGCCAGCAGCTTAGAGGTGCGGTACGAGCAGTACTTC. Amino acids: CASSLEVRYEQYF.